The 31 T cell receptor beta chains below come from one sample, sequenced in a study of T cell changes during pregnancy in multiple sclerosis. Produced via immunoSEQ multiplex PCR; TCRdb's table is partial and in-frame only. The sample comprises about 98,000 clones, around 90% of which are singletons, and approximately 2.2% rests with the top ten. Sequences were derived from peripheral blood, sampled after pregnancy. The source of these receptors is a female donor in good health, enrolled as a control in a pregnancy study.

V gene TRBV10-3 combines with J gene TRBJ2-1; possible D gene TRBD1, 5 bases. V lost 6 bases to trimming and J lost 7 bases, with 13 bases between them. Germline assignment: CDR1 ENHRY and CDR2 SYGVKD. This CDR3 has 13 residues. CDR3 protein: CAIRPTVENEQFF. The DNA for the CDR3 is TGTGCCATCAGGCCGACAGTGGAGAATGAGCAGTTCTTC.

The DNA for the CDR3 is TGTGCCAGCAGTTTAGGGGGGAGTTACTATGGCTACACCTTC. Encoded protein: CASSLGGSYYGYTF. The chain carries TRBV27 and TRBJ1-2; D possibly corresponds to TRBD1 (5 bases). Germline lookup yields CDR1 MNHEY and CDR2 SMNVEV (reference sequence). This CDR3 comprises 14 residues. Trimming took 2 bases from V and 3 from J, leaving 10 bases between them.

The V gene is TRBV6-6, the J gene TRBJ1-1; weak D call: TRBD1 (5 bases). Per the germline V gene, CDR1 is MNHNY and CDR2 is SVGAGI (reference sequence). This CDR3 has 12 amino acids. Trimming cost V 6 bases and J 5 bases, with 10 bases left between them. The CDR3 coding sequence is TGTGCCAGCAGCACCTCAGGGACTGAAGCTTTCTTT. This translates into CASSTSGTEAFF.

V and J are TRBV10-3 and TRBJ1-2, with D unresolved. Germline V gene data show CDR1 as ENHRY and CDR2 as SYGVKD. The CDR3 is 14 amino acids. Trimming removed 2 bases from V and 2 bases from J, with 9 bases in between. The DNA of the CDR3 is TGTGCCATCAGTGAGGCTACTATAAACTATGGCTACACCTTC. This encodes CAISEATINYGYTF.

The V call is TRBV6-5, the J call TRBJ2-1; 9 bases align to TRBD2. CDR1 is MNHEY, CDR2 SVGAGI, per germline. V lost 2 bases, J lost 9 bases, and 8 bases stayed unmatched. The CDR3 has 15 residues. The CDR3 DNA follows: TGTGCCAGCAGTTACGGGGCGGGAGGGCCGGGTGAGCAGTTCTTC. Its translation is CASSYGAGGPGEQFF.

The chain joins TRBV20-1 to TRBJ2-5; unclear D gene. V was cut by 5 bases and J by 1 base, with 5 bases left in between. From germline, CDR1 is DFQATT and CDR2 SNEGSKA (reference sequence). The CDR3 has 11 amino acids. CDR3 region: CSARVQETQYF. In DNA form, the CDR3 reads TGCAGTGCTCGCGTCCAAGAGACCCAGTACTTC.

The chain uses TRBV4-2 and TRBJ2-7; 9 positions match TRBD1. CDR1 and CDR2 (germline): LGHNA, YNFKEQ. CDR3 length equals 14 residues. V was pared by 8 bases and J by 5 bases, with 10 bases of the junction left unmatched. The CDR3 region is CASDSGTGRDEQYF. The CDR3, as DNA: TGTGCCAGCGATTCCGGGACAGGGCGGGACGAGCAGTACTTC.

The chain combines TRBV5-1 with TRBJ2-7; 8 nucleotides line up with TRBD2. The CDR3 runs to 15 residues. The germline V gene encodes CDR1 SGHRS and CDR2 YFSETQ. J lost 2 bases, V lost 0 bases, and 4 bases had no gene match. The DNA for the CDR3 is TGCGCCAGCAGCTTGGGCGGGAGGCGCCCCTACGAGCAGTACTTC. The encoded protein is CASSLGGRRPYEQYF.

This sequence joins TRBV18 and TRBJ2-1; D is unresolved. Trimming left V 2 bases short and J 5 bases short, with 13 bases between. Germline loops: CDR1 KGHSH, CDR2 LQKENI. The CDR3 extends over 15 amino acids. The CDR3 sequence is CASSPRPISNNEQFF. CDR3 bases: TGTGCCAGCTCACCAAGGCCAATTAGCAACAATGAGCAGTTCTTC.

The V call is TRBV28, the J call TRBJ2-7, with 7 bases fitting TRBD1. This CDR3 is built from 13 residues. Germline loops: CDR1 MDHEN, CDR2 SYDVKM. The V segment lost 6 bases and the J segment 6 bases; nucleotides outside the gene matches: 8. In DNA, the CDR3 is TGTGCCAGCAGCAGTTTCGCAGGGGGCGAGCAGTACTTC. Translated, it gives CASSSFAGGEQYF. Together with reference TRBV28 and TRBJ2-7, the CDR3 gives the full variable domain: DVKVTQSSRYLVKRTGEKVFLECVQDMDHENMFWYRQDPGLGLRLIYFSYDVKMKEKGDIPEGYSVSREKKERFSLILESASTNQTSMYLCASSSFAGGEQYFGPGTRLTVT.

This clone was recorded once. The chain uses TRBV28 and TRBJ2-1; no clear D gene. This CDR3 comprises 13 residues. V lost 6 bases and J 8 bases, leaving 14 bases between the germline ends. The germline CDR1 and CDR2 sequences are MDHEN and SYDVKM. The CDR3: CASRLHVSDEQFF. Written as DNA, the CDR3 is TGTGCCAGCAGACTCCATGTCTCGGATGAGCAGTTCTTC.

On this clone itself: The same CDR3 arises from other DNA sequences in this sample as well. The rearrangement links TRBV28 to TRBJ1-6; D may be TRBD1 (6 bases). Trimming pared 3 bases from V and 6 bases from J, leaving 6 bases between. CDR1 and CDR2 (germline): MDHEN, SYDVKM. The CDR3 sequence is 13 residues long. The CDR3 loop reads CASSFRGNSPLHF. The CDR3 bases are TGTGCCAGCAGTTTCAGGGGTAATTCACCCCTCCACTTT.

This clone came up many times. The CDR3, as DNA: TGTGCCTGGAGGACACAGGGGGCGCGGGGCGGGGAGCTGTTTTTT. Translated, it gives CAWRTQGARGGELFF. The chain joins TRBV30 to TRBJ2-2; TRBD1 matches 9 bases. V gave up 3 bases and J gave up 7 bases; unmatched junction bases: 9. CDR1 and CDR2 (germline): GTSNPN, SVGIG (reference sequence). CDR3 size: 15 residues.

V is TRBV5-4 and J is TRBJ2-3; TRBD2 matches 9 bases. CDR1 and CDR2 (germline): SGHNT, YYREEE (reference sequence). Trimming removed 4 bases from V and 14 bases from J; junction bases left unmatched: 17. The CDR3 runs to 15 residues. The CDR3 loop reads CASSETSKRGATWYF. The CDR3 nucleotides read TGTGCCAGCAGCGAGACTAGTAAGCGGGGGGCCACGTGGTATTTT. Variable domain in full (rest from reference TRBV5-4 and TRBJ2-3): ETGVTQSPTHLIKTRGQQVTLRCSSQSGHNTVSWYQQALGQGPQFIFQYYREEENGRGNFPPRFSGLQFPNYSSELNVNALELDDSALYLCASSETSKRGATWYFGPGTRLTVL.

The CDR3 DNA follows: TGTGCCAGCAGCTTCCTAGCGGGGGACGATTACAATGAGCAGTTCTTC. Amino acids: CASSFLAGDDYNEQFF. V gene TRBV7-6 combines with J gene TRBJ2-1; TRBD2 matches at 10 bases. CDR1 SGHVS and CDR2 FNYEAQ come from the germline V gene. This CDR3 is built from 16 residues. J was trimmed by 4 bases and V by 3 bases; bases with no gene match: 6.

The CDR3 DNA reads as TGTGCCAGCAGTCGGGACAGGGGCGAAAAACTGTTTTTT. This translates into CASSRDRGEKLFF. V usage is TRBV11-1 and J usage is TRBJ1-4; the match to TRBD1 covers 10 bases. The V gene's germline CDR1 is SGHAT and CDR2 FQDESV (reference sequence). There are 13 residues in the CDR3. Losses at the gene ends were 6 bases for V and 8 bases for J; bases not matched to a gene: 3. Based on the CDR3 plus reference TRBV11-1 and TRBJ1-4, the full variable domain is EAEVAQSPRYKITEKSQAVAFWCDPISGHATLYWYRQILGQGPELLVQFQDESVVDDSQLPKDRFSAERLKGVDSTLKIQPAELGDSAMYLCASSRDRGEKLFFGSGTQLSVL.

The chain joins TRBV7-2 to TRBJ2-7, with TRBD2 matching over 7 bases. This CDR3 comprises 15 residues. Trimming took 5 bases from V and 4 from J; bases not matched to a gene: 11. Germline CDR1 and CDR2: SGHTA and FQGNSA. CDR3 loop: CASSEDGSGYYEQYF. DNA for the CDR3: TGTGCCAGCAGCGAAGACGGTAGCGGGTATTACGAGCAGTACTTC. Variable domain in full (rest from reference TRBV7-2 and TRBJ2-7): GAGVSQSPSNKVTEKGKDVELRCDPISGHTALYWYRQSLGQGLEFLIYFQGNSAPDKSGLPSDRFSAERTGGSVSTLTIQRTQQEDSAVYLCASSEDGSGYYEQYFGPGTRLTVT.

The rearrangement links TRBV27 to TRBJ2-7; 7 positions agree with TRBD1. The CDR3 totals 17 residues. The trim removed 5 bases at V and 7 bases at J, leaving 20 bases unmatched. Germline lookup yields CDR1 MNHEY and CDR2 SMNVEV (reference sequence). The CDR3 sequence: CASSRLPPGQSQLEQYF. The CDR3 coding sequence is TGTGCCAGCAGTCGCCTTCCTCCGGGACAGTCCCAGTTGGAGCAGTACTTC.

The CDR3 reads CAVRGVERETQYF. For the CDR3, the DNA is TGTGCCGTCCGGGGGGTGGAGCGGGAGACCCAGTACTTC. This chain uses TRBV10-3 with TRBJ2-5, with 7 bases fitting TRBD2. The germline V gene has CDR1 ENHRY and CDR2 SYGVKD. CDR3 length: 13 amino acids. Trimming cost V 11 bases and J 5 bases; bases outside gene matches: 11.

CDR3 DNA sequence: TGTGCCAGCAGTTTACCACTACAGGGGCACGAGCAGTACTTC. This translates into CASSLPLQGHEQYF. The chain recombines TRBV28 with TRBJ2-7; 7 nucleotides match TRBD1. Germline CDR1 MDHEN, CDR2 SYDVKM. V was pared by 2 bases and J by 5 bases, with 6 bases of the junction left unmatched. The CDR3 runs 14 residues. Full variable domain (remainder filled in from reference TRBV28 and TRBJ2-7): DVKVTQSSRYLVKRTGEKVFLECVQDMDHENMFWYRQDPGLGLRLIYFSYDVKMKEKGDIPEGYSVSREKKERFSLILESASTNQTSMYLCASSLPLQGHEQYFGPGTRLTVT.

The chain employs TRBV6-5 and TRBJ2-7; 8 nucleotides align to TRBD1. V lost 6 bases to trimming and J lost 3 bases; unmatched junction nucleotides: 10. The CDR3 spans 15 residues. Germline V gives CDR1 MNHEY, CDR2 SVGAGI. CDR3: CASRNDMDRVYEQYF. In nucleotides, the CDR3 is TGTGCCAGCAGGAACGACATGGACAGGGTCTACGAGCAGTACTTC.

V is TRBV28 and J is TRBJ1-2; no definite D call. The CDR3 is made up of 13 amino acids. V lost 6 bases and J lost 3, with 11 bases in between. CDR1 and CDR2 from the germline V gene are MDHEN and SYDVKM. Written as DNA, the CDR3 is TGTGCCAGCAGCCTTAACCCAGACTATGGCTACACCTTC. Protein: CASSLNPDYGYTF.

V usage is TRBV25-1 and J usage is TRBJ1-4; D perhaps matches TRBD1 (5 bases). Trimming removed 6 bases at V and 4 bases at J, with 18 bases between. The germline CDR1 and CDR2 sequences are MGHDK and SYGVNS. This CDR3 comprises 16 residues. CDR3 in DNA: TGTGCCAGCAGCCCCCAGACGGGGGTCAGTAATGAAAAACTGTTTTTT. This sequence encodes CASSPQTGVSNEKLFF. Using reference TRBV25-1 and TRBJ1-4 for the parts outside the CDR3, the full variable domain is EADIYQTPRYLVIGTGKKITLECSQTMGHDKMYWYQQDPGMELHLIHYSYGVNSTEKGDLSSESTVSRIRTEHFPLTLESARPSHTSQYLCASSPQTGVSNEKLFFGSGTQLSVL.

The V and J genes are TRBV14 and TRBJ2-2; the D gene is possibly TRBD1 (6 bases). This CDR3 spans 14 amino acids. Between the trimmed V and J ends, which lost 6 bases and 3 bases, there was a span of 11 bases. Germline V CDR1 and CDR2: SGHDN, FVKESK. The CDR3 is CASREQGYTGELFF. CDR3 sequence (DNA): TGTGCCAGCAGGGAACAGGGTTACACCGGGGAGCTGTTTTTT.

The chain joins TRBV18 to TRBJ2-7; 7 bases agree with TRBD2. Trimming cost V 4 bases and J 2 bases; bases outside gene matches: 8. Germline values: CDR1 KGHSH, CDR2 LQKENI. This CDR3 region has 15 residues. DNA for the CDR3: TGTGCCAGCTCACTACGCCTAGCGGCGCCCTACGAGCAGTACTTC. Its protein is CASSLRLAAPYEQYF.

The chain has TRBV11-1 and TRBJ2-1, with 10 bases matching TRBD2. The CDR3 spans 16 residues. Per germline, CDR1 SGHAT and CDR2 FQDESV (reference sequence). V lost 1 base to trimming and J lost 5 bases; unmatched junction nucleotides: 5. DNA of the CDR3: TGTGCCAGCAGCTTAGAGGATAGCGGGGGGAACAATGAGCAGTTCTTC. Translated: CASSLEDSGGNNEQFF.

CDR3 coding DNA: TGTGCCAGCAGTCCGGGACAGGGGGCGGGAGATACGCAGTATTTT. Encoded protein: CASSPGQGAGDTQYF. The genes are TRBV6-1 and TRBJ2-3; 12 nucleotides align to TRBD1. CDR3 size: 15 residues. Germline CDR1 MNHNS, CDR2 SASEGT. Losses at the gene ends were 5 bases for V and 5 bases for J; bases not matched to a gene: 5.

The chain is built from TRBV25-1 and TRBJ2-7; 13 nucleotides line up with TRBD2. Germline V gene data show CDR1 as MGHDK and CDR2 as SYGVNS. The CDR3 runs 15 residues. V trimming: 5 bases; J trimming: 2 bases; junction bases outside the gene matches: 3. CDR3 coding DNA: TGTGCCAGCAGTCCGGGACTAGCGGGGACCTACGAGCAGTACTTC. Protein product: CASSPGLAGTYEQYF.

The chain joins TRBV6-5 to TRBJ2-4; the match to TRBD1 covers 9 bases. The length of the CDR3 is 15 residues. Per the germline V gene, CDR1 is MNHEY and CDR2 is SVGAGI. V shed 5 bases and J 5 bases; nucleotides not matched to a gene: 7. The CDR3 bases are TGTGCCAGCAGTCAGAACAGGGGGCAAGAAAACATTCAGTACTTC. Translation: CASSQNRGQENIQYF.

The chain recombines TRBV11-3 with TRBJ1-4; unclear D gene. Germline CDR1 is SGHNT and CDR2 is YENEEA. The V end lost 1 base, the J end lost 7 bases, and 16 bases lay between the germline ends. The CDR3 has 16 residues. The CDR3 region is CASSLGRHGRVEKLFF. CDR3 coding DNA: TGTGCCAGCAGCTTAGGGCGCCATGGGCGTGTTGAAAAACTGTTTTTT.

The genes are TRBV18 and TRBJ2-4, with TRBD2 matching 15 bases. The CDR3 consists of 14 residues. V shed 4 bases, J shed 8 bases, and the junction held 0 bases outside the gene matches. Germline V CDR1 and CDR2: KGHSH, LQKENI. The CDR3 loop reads CASSRTSGRDIQYF. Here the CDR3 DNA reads TGTGCCAGCTCACGGACTAGCGGGAGGGACATTCAGTACTTC.